These 9 T cell receptor beta chains originate from one sample sequenced in a study of OX40 agonist ivuxolimab in advanced cancers. The library was produced with the immunoSEQ multiplex PCR assay. This is the immuneACCESS table as TCRdb keeps it, with only in-frame sequences that have V and J called. A part of the clones is gone; compared with another copy, unresolved V genes explain less than half, and the rest is unexplained. The table for this sample lists roughly 70,000 clones; 75% to 90% of them were counted only once. The ten biggest clones cover roughly 2.1% of the sample. Sequenced material: CD4+ or CD8+ T cells sorted from blood, taken in a trial of the OX40 agonist ivuxolimab. These receptors all come from an adult with an advanced solid tumor such as melanoma, head and neck, liver or kidney cancer.

The chain couples TRBV19 to TRBJ2-1; no clear D. The CDR3 has 15 amino acids. Germline V gives CDR1 LNHDA, CDR2 SQIVND (reference sequence). Trimming removed 1 base from V and 4 bases from J, with 11 bases in between. CDR3 DNA: TGTGCCAGTAGTATAGGCGGACCGTCATACAATGAGCAGTTCTTC. This gives the protein CASSIGGPSYNEQFF.

The rearrangement links TRBV6-6 to TRBJ2-7; D unclear. V was pared by 9 bases and J by 0 bases, with 15 bases between. CDR3 length: 14 residues. Germline assignment: CDR1 MNHNY and CDR2 SVGAGI (reference sequence). CDR3 region: CASSPRSSSYEQYF. CDR3 coding DNA: TGTGCCAGTTCACCCCGCTCCAGCTCCTACGAGCAGTACTTC.

J is TRBJ2-3 and V is TRBV6-1; D may be TRBD2 (7 bases). Germline loops: CDR1 MNHNS, CDR2 SASEGT. The CDR3 extends over 16 amino acids. The V end was cut by 4 bases, the J end by 2 bases, with 16 bases between. The CDR3 DNA follows: TGTGCCAGCAGTGGGAGAGGGCGGGGGCTCACAGATACGCAGTATTTT. Translating it yields CASSGRGRGLTDTQYF.

This clone has more than one count but fewer than ten. This chain links TRBV9 with TRBJ2-3; 9 bases match TRBD2. The germline gives CDR1 SGDLS, CDR2 YYNGEE. The ends lost 2 bases at V and 6 bases at J; junction bases unmatched: 7. The CDR3 spans 15 residues. The CDR3 here is CASSVLAGPRDTQYF. The CDR3 region has the DNA TGTGCCAGCAGCGTCCTAGCGGGGCCGCGGGATACGCAGTATTTT.

The chain joins TRBV7-2 to TRBJ2-2, with 9 bases that match TRBD1. Germline CDR1 and CDR2: SGHTA and FQGNSA. J lost 3 bases, V lost 1 base, and 3 bases had no gene match. The CDR3 is made up of 16 amino acids. The CDR3 DNA sequence: TGTGCCAGCAGCTTAGTATGGACAGGGGACACCGGGGAGCTGTTTTTT. It is translated as CASSLVWTGDTGELFF.

In regard to this clone: Other nucleotide sequences from this sample produce the same CDR3. J is TRBJ1-1 and V is TRBV4-3; no reliable D call. CDR1 and CDR2 (germline): LGHNA, YSLEER. Trimming took 0 bases from V and 3 from J, leaving 5 bases between them. The CDR3 consists of 13 residues. The CDR3, as DNA: TGCGCCAGCAGCCAAGACTGGGACACTGAAGCTTTCTTT. As protein: CASSQDWDTEAFF.

J is TRBJ1-2 and V is TRBV4-1, with 8 bases that match TRBD1. Germline V CDR1 and CDR2: MGHRA, YSYEKL. This CDR3 has 18 residues. The V segment lost 0 bases and the J segment 0 bases; nucleotides outside the gene matches: 9. CDR3 DNA sequence: TGCGCCAGCAGCCAAGAAGAGACAGGGGTCAGGGCTAACTATGGCTACACCTTC. This sequence encodes CASSQEETGVRANYGYTF.

J is TRBJ2-7 and V is TRBV5-5; D perhaps matches TRBD2 (6 bases). V was trimmed by 3 bases and J by 6 bases, leaving 19 bases between them. Germline loops: CDR1 SGHKS, CDR2 YYEKEE (reference sequence). CDR3 length: 15 amino acids. The CDR3 region is CASSSLALPGGEQYF. CDR3 sequence (DNA): TGTGCCAGCAGCTCCCTGGCCCTTCCCGGGGGCGAGCAGTACTTC.

The chain employs TRBV19 and TRBJ1-2; no clear D gene. From germline, CDR1 is LNHDA and CDR2 SQIVND (reference sequence). The CDR3 runs 12 residues. V was clipped by 8 bases and J by 7 bases, with 14 bases between them. The CDR3 protein is CASGGRATGYTF. The CDR3 DNA follows: TGTGCCAGTGGAGGGAGGGCTACTGGCTACACCTTC.